The sequence of this TCR beta chain was determined in a study of tumor-infiltrating lymphocytes in primary liver carcinoma. Overall study results and limits: Unsorted bulk samples meant CD4+ and CD8+ repertoires went uncompared. Tumor-adjacent and tumor-blood pairs shared a smaller degree of overlap than tumor region pairs.

The CDR3 length is 14 residues. Deletions cut 0 bases from V and 7 bases from J, with 10 bases between. The template, roughly 550 ng total RNA, yielded TCR beta cDNA made with a constant-region primer. ARM-PCR, slightly modified, supplied the TCR beta libraries through three nested multiplex PCR rounds. In the first two PCR rounds, TRBV1-TRBV30 forward primers were paired with a C-beta reverse primer, and each round lasted about 9 cycles. TCRdb reprocessed the multiplex PCR reads with MiXCR, giving one entry per CDR3 protein. The sample yields 300,000 to 400,000 distinct CDR3 sequences, 65% seen once. Points on this clonotype: Its antigen remains unidentified.

The source of the blood RNA was unsorted whole blood, and germline DNA was extracted as well. The V gene is TRBV23-1, the J gene TRBJ1-5; the D is unclear. TRBV23-1 is assigned to the ORF class and has an uncertain function. Sequencing was performed on peripheral blood. The clonotype originates from a man aged 35 to 55 with primary liver carcinoma and hepatitis B virus infection. In nucleotides, the CDR3 is TGCGCCAGCAGTCAATCGAACATTATGCAGCCCCAGCATTTT. It yields the protein CASSQSNIMQPQHF.